Given below is one TCR beta chain in context. The target antigen is unknown. This entry belongs to a study of T-cell memory formation after mild COVID-19. The CDR3 runs to 11 residues. V was trimmed by 7 bases and J by 1 base, leaving 4 bases between them. Overall study results and limits: Some SARS-CoV-2-responding clones were already detected in memory before infection. Clones contracting across day 15 to 85 had a balanced CD4/CD8 profile; later expanding clones leaned CD4+. Still unconfirmed is whether the second-wave clones peaking on day 37 recognized SARS-CoV-2.

One entry per CDR3 protein, called by TCRdb with MiXCR from the 5' RACE reads. This table holds tens of thousands of distinct CDR3 sequences, about 13% found once. The sequencing input was PBMCs or a T cell subset sorted from them (not recorded which). This TCR came from a man aged 18 to 30 who had mild COVID-19 (a few samples of this study predate the infection). Cell type and time point are not known. The rearrangement links TRBV12-3 or TRBV12-4 to TRBJ1-1; D is uncertain. This chain's CDR3 is CASKSNTEAFF. The CDR3 coding sequence is TGTGCCAGCAAATCGAACACTGAAGCTTTCTTT.